These 25 T cell receptor beta chains were all obtained from the same sample, sequenced in a study of blood T cells in healthy people across ages. PCR was performed a second time for about 6 to 12 cycles using a sample-barcoded 5' primer and a J-beta primer mix. TCRdb re-derived calls from the 5' RACE reads in MiXCR, one entry per CDR3 protein. The profile shows about 830,000 distinct CDR3 sequences, roughly 60% of them singletons. Sequencing was done on a sample of blood. These TCRs come from a man under 40 in good health.

V is TRBV20-1 and J is TRBJ2-1, with 11 bases matching TRBD1. Germline assignment: CDR1 DFQATT and CDR2 SNEGSKA (reference sequence). V gave up 1 base and J gave up 2 bases; unmatched junction bases: 4. This CDR3 is built from 16 residues. This CDR3 reads CSARGGGQGAYNEQFF. As DNA, the CDR3 is TGCAGTGCTAGAGGTGGGGGACAGGGGGCCTACAATGAGCAGTTCTTC.

This chain connects TRBV5-1 to TRBJ2-1, with D unclear. CDR3 size: 14 residues. The V end was cut by 1 base, the J end by 5 bases, with 10 bases between. Germline-derived CDR1 and CDR2 are SGHRS and YFSETQ. The CDR3 region has the DNA TGCGCCAGCAGCTTGTCGAACAGAAACAATGAGCAGTTCTTC. Residues: CASSLSNRNNEQFF. Drawing the rest from reference TRBV5-1 and TRBJ2-1, the complete variable domain is KAGVTQTPRYLIKTRGQQVTLSCSPISGHRSVSWYQQTPGQGLQFLFEYFSETQRNKGNFPGRFSGRQFSNSRSEMNVSTLELGDSALYLCASSLSNRNNEQFFGPGTRLTVL.

CDR3 region: CASSPTSLQEAVWNEQFF. The CDR3 coding sequence is TGTGCCAGCAGCCCGACTAGCCTCCAAGAGGCGGTTTGGAATGAGCAGTTCTTC. The chain links TRBV13 to TRBJ2-1; 7 bases map to TRBD2. In germline, CDR1 is PRHDT, CDR2 FYEKMQ (reference sequence). J gave up 7 bases and V 5 bases, and 20 bases lay outside the gene matches. The CDR3 has 18 amino acids.

This chain links TRBV12-3 or TRBV12-4 with TRBJ2-1; D remains ambiguous. V lost 1 base and J lost 10, with 11 bases in between. The CDR3 contains 13 residues. CDR3 nucleotide sequence: TGTGCCAGCAGTTTAGGTCCCGCCACGGAGCAGTTCTTC. It translates to CASSLGPATEQFF.

In the case of this clonotype: At one end, the junction sequence differs from germline, possibly due to a read error. The chain combines TRBV20-1 with TRBJ1-1; D gene ambiguous. Germline CDR1 DFQATT, CDR2 SNEGSKA (reference sequence). The CDR3 runs 13 residues. Written as DNA, the CDR3 is TGCAGTGTTAGGAGGGTCCCAAACCCTGAGGCTTTCTTT. This codes for CSVRRVPNPEAFF.

J is TRBJ2-7 and V is TRBV6-2 or TRBV6-3, with D perhaps TRBD2 (5 bases). CDR1 and CDR2 (germline): MNHEY, SVGEGT. CDR3 length: 15 amino acids. V was shortened by 4 bases and J by 7 bases, with 20 bases between the two germline ends. As DNA, the CDR3 is TGTGCCAGCAGTTTTACCCCCCTAGCCCACAATGAGCAGTACTTC. It encodes CASSFTPLAHNEQYF.

A remark on this clonotype: Being one base from a much bigger clone, this may be a read error. The genes are TRBV2 and TRBJ2-5; 11 bases fit TRBD1. Germline CDR1 is SNHLY and CDR2 is FYNNEI. There are 14 residues in the CDR3. After removal of 5 bases from V and 11 bases from J, the junction contained 10 bases not matched to a gene. The CDR3 region has the DNA TGTGCCAGCAGTCTAGGACAGGGGGCAACCCGGCAGTACTTC. Translating it yields CASSLGQGATRQYF.

This clonotype was seen a handful of times. The gene calls are TRBV6-5 and TRBJ2-7; D may be TRBD1 (7 bases). V shed 7 bases and J shed 3 bases, with 10 bases lying between them. Germline-derived CDR1 and CDR2 are MNHEY and SVGAGI. There are 12 residues in the CDR3. The CDR3 nucleotides are TGTGCCAGCACGGGGGACAGCTACGAGCAGTACTTC. Residues: CASTGDSYEQYF.

This clonotype has more than one count but fewer than ten. The chain links TRBV20-1 to TRBJ2-1; 12 positions match TRBD2. In germline, CDR1 is DFQATT, CDR2 SNEGSKA (reference sequence). CDR3 length: 19 residues. Trimming removed 1 base from V and 0 bases from J; junction bases left unmatched: 10. The DNA for the CDR3 is TGCAGTGCTAGAGCTGAAGGACTAGCGGGACGGAGCTCCTACAATGAGCAGTTCTTC. Translated, it gives CSARAEGLAGRSSYNEQFF.

The chain couples TRBV5-8 to TRBJ2-7, with D uncertain. The J call is uncertain, as TRBJ2-4 better fits the DNA end. CDR3 size: 15 residues. Germline V gives CDR1 SGHTS, CDR2 YDEGEE. The chain's CDR3 is CASSSLRLTINIQYF. The CDR3 coding sequence is TGTGCCAGCAGCTCCCTGAGGCTAACTATAAACATTCAGTACTTC.

The chain carries TRBV12-3 or TRBV12-4 and TRBJ2-4; 7 bases fit TRBD2. V was pared by 1 base and J by 6 bases, with 3 bases of the junction left unmatched. This CDR3 contains 14 residues. The CDR3 region is CASSLGGGGNIQYF. CDR3 nucleotides: TGTGCCAGCAGTTTAGGAGGCGGGGGAAACATTCAGTACTTC.

This clonotype showed up just a few times. The gene calls are TRBV20-1 and TRBJ1-1; tentative D call: TRBD1 (6 bases). The CDR3 contains 13 residues. V was clipped by 7 bases and J by 0 bases, with 12 bases between them. Germline-derived CDR1 and CDR2 are DFQATT and SNEGSKA (reference sequence). The CDR3 here is CSEGGYMNTEAFF. For the CDR3, the DNA is TGCAGTGAAGGGGGGTATATGAACACTGAAGCTTTCTTT.

This sequence joins TRBV6-1 and TRBJ1-2; unclear D gene. Germline V lookup: CDR1 MNHNS, CDR2 SASEGT. The CDR3 has 10 amino acids. V shed 3 bases and J shed 6 bases, with 2 bases lying between them. CDR3 nucleotides: TGTGCCAGCAGTGATAATGGCTACACCTTC. As protein: CASSDNGYTF.

This clonotype was detected a few times. The gene calls are TRBV20-1 and TRBJ2-1, with 7 bases matching TRBD1. V shed 7 bases, J shed 6 bases, and the junction held 15 bases outside the gene matches. The CDR3 length is 15 residues. The germline V gene has CDR1 DFQATT and CDR2 SNEGSKA (reference sequence). This CDR3 is CSGYPRGSYGNEQFF. The CDR3 coding sequence is TGCAGTGGTTACCCCAGGGGGTCGTATGGCAATGAGCAGTTCTTC.

In its sample, this clonotype was seen a few times. The chain carries TRBV7-2 and TRBJ2-3, with TRBD2 identical over 8 bases. This CDR3 spans 17 amino acids. Trimming at V came to 2 bases and at J to 4 bases, leaving 11 bases not matched to a gene. CDR1 is SGHTA and CDR2 is FQGNSA in the germline V gene. The DNA for the CDR3 is TGTGCCAGCAGCTTATATGGGACGGGGGGGAGCGCAGATACGCAGTATTTT. It codes for CASSLYGTGGSADTQYF.

This clonotype showed up just a few times. CDR3 coding DNA: TGTGCCAGCAGCAATAAAAACAGGGGACTAGCCAAAAACATTCAGTACTTC. Its translation: CASSNKNRGLAKNIQYF. This chain links TRBV21-1 with TRBJ2-4; the table's TRBD1 call for D was not verified on the DNA. TRBV21-1 is given as a pseudogene. CDR3 size: 17 residues.

The CDR3 loop is CSARHVSTGELFF. In DNA form, the CDR3 reads TGCAGTGCTAGGCACGTTTCCACCGGGGAGCTGTTTTTT. The J gene is TRBJ2-2, the V gene TRBV20-1, with no clear D. CDR1 and CDR2 from the germline V gene are DFQATT and SNEGSKA (reference sequence). Trimming shortened V by 3 bases and J by 4 bases, and 9 bases separated the two germline ends. The CDR3 length is 13 residues.

A note on this clonotype: Given a much more abundant clone one base away, this may be a read error. The V gene is TRBV24-1, the J gene TRBJ2-7; tentative D call: TRBD2 (5 bases). There are 13 residues in the CDR3. The germline V and J ends were trimmed by 3 bases and 10 bases, with 15 bases remaining between them. In germline, CDR1 is KGHDR, CDR2 SFDVKD. The CDR3 region is CATSDGGVEAQYF. In DNA, the CDR3 is TGTGCCACCAGTGATGGAGGTGTGGAGGCCCAGTACTTC.

Note on this clonotype: The junction departs from the called germline gene at one end, perhaps through a read error. The rearrangement links TRBV6-2 or TRBV6-3 to TRBJ1-2; unclear D gene. Germline V gives CDR1 MNHEY, CDR2 SVGEGT. CDR3 length: 13 amino acids. The DNA for the CDR3 is TGTGCCAGCAGTTACGGTCAGAGCTATGGTTACACCTTC. This gives the protein CASSYGQSYGYTF.

The J gene is TRBJ2-7, the V gene TRBV9; tentatively, D is TRBD1 (6 bases). V dropped 0 bases and J dropped 4 bases, with 14 bases sitting between them. Germline-derived CDR1 and CDR2 are SGDLS and YYNGEE. There are 15 residues in the CDR3. The CDR3 nucleotides read TGTGCCAGCAGCGTAGACATAGGCAGGGGATACGAGCAGTACTTC. It translates to CASSVDIGRGYEQYF.

For the CDR3, the DNA is TGTGCCAGCAGCCAAGGGGTAACAGGGGCATCGGGCAATCAGCCCCAGCATTTT. Translated: CASSQGVTGASGNQPQHF. The chain couples TRBV4-2 to TRBJ1-5; 7 bases are a match to TRBD1. The CDR3 is 18 amino acids. Germline-derived CDR1 and CDR2 are LGHNA and YNFKEQ. J gave up 2 bases and V 1 base, and 11 bases lay outside the gene matches.

This rearrangement joins TRBV9 to TRBJ2-1, with TRBD1 identical over 10 bases. The CDR3 is 16 amino acids. V trimming: 4 bases; J trimming: 9 bases; junction bases outside the gene matches: 13. Germline V CDR1 and CDR2: SGDLS, YYNGEE. This CDR3 reads CASSPRGDRGVGEQFF. CDR3 bases: TGTGCCAGCAGCCCCAGGGGGGACAGGGGTGTGGGTGAGCAGTTCTTC. The whole variable domain, filled in from reference TRBV9 and TRBJ2-1, reads DSGVTQTPKHLITATGQRVTLRCSPRSGDLSVYWYQQSLDQGLQFLIQYYNGEERAKGNILERFSAQQFPDLHSELNLSSLELGDSALYFCASSPRGDRGVGEQFFGPGTRLTVL.

V and J are TRBV6-2 or TRBV6-3 and TRBJ1-5; no clear D. The CDR3 runs 15 residues. The V gene's germline CDR1 is MNHEY and CDR2 SVGEGT. V lost 1 base, J lost 3 bases, and 10 bases lay in between. CDR3 DNA: TGTGCCAGCAGTTACTTGGCAGACTCCAATCAGCCCCAGCATTTT. Protein sequence: CASSYLADSNQPQHF.

This rearrangement joins TRBV7-2 to TRBJ2-5, with D unclear. The V gene lost 2 bases and the J gene lost 5 bases, with 12 bases spanning the gap. Germline V lookup: CDR1 SGHTA, CDR2 FQGNSA. CDR3 size: 14 residues. Written as DNA, the CDR3 is TGTGCCAGCAGCTTATACGGGTCGTCGGAGACCCAGTACTTC. Residues: CASSLYGSSETQYF. The full variable domain, rest sourced from reference TRBV7-2 and TRBJ2-5, is GAGVSQSPSNKVTEKGKDVELRCDPISGHTALYWYRQSLGQGLEFLIYFQGNSAPDKSGLPSDRFSAERTGGSVSTLTIQRTQQEDSAVYLCASSLYGSSETQYFGPGTRLLVL.

The chain's CDR3 is CSVEGESRADTQYF. Here the CDR3 DNA reads TGCAGCGTTGAAGGCGAGAGCAGAGCAGATACGCAGTATTTT. The chain couples TRBV29-1 to TRBJ2-3; D not certain. Germline-derived CDR1 and CDR2 are SQVTM and ANQGSEA. V lost 1 base to trimming and J lost 4 bases, with 12 bases between them. The CDR3 is 14 amino acids.